Below, 7 T cell receptor beta chains from the same sample are listed, as sequenced in a study of cytomegalovirus exposure and HLA in healthy donors. The PCR was carried out with 60 Vbeta primers and 13 Jbeta primers. Repertoires were generated with immunoSEQ multiplex PCR, while TCRdb's copy carries only in-frame clones and drops some. Its table records approximately 210,000 clones. The sample comprised PBMCs. Receptor source: a woman in her 30s in good health and CMV-seropositive.

The chain uses TRBV14 and TRBJ1-4; TRBD1 agrees at 9 bases. This CDR3 has 15 residues. Germline V gene data show CDR1 as SGHDN and CDR2 as FVKESK. J was trimmed by 3 bases and V by 6 bases; bases with no gene match: 5. As DNA, the CDR3 is TGTGCCAGCAGTCAGCGGACAGGGGCTAATGAAAAACTGTTTTTT. Protein product: CASSQRTGANEKLFF.

The chain is built from TRBV7-2 and TRBJ1-2, with D maybe TRBD1 (5 bases). The CDR3 length is 15 residues. The germline V and J ends were trimmed by 4 bases and 4 bases, with 16 bases remaining between them. The germline V gene encodes CDR1 SGHTA and CDR2 FQGNSA. Here the CDR3 reads CASSSSSGGSYGYTF. CDR3 nucleotide sequence: TGTGCCAGCAGCTCCTCTTCGGGGGGGAGCTATGGCTACACCTTC.

The J gene is TRBJ1-4, the V gene TRBV10-3; tentative D call: TRBD1 (5 bases). The CDR3 runs to 13 residues. The germline V and J ends were trimmed by 4 bases and 8 bases, with 11 bases remaining between them. The germline V gene encodes CDR1 ENHRY and CDR2 SYGVKD. CDR3 amino acids: CAISVQGGEKLFF. DNA of the CDR3: TGTGCCATCAGTGTGCAGGGAGGCGAAAAACTGTTTTTT.

This chain links TRBV5-6 with TRBJ1-2, with TRBD1 identical over 7 bases. Germline CDR1 reads SGHDT; CDR2 reads YYEEEE. This CDR3 region has 12 residues. With 4 bases clipped from V and 7 bases from J, the junction kept 4 bases outside the gene matches. The DNA of the CDR3 is TGTGCCAGCAGCCCCACAGGGGCTGGCTACACCTTC. Amino acids: CASSPTGAGYTF.

CDR3 DNA sequence: TGTGCCAGCAGTGAAGCGACAGTCTCCTACGAGCAGTACTTC. It specifies CASSEATVSYEQYF. The chain recombines TRBV6-1 with TRBJ2-5; the D gene is possibly TRBD1 (5 bases). The J call may be mistaken, given a closer DNA end match to TRBJ2-7. The CDR3 loop spans 14 amino acids. Germline-derived CDR1 and CDR2 are MNHNS and SASEGT.

V gene TRBV21-1 combines with J gene TRBJ2-7; TRBD1 is the table's D call and was not checked against the DNA. TRBV21-1 is a recognized pseudogene. This CDR3 has 11 amino acids. The CDR3 sequence: CASAGVDEQYF. DNA for the CDR3: TGTGCCAGTGCAGGCGTGGACGAGCAGTACTTC.

The chain employs TRBV5-4 and TRBJ2-6; TRBD1 might be the D (5 bases). Trimming took off 5 bases at V and 0 bases at J, with 12 bases between the two ends. Germline assignment: CDR1 SGHNT and CDR2 YYREEE (reference sequence). The length of the CDR3 is 16 residues. The CDR3 region is CASRGVTLSGANVLTF. The CDR3 coding sequence is TGTGCCAGCAGAGGGGTAACCCTCTCTGGGGCCAACGTCCTGACTTTC.